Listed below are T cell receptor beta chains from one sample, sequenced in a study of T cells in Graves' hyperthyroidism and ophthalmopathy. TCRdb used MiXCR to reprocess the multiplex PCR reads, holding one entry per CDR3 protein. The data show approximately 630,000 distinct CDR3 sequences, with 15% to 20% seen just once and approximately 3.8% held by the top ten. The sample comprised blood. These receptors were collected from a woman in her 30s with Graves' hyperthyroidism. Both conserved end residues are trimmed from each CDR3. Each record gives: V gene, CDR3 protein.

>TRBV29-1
SVGAGAIYEQY
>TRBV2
ASSDPDRDETQY
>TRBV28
ASSLFLTGLGIQPQH
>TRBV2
ASSEPPAGGPTWQF
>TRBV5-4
AFTGGLSYEQY
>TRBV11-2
ASSSRLADNIQY
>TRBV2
ASSESSGSFETQY
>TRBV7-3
ASSLNSVETQY
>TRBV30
AWMTSGYEQY
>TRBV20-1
SASGDTNSPLH
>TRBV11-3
ASSLHQPQH
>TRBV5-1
ASSLSGSSYEQY
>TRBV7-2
ASSITVRANYGYT
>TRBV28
ASSPGGTKNIQY
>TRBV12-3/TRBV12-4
ASRPAGDTDTQY
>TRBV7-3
ASSREGQGRGGYT
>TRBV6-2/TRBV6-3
ASSYSGTTYNEQF
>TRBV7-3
ASSIPGKTAF